The 16 T cell receptor beta chains below all came from one sample that was sequenced in a study of T cell responses to AZD1222 COVID-19 vaccine. Sequencing used immunoSEQ multiplex PCR; TCRdb keeps in-frame clones, though not all of them. The repertoire has about 120,000 clones, approximately 92% of them found once; the top ten carry around 15%. This specimen was peripheral blood, taken on day 0 of AZD1222 vaccination. These receptors were collected from an adult in good health.

The chain recombines TRBV19 with TRBJ1-4; D is undetermined. V shed 3 bases and J shed 6 bases, with 8 bases lying between them. Looked up from germline, CDR1 is LNHDA and CDR2 is SQIVND (reference sequence). The CDR3 spans 13 residues. CDR3 sequence reads: CASSMGDDEKLFF. The DNA for the CDR3 is TGTGCCAGTAGTATGGGAGATGATGAAAAACTGTTTTTT.

The sample holds a few counts of this clone. The chain carries TRBV24-1 and TRBJ2-1; 16 bases map to TRBD2. This CDR3 has 17 residues. V lost 3 bases, J lost 5 bases, and 3 bases stayed unmatched. In germline, CDR1 is KGHDR, CDR2 SFDVKD. The CDR3 DNA follows: TGTGCCACCAGTGATCCAGGGACTAGCGGGAGGGACAATGAGCAGTTCTTC. Its protein product is CATSDPGTSGRDNEQFF.

As DNA, the CDR3 is TGTGCCAGCTCACAGACAGGGCGTGAAGCTTTCTTT. As protein: CASSQTGREAFF. This chain connects TRBV18 to TRBJ1-1; 7 bases are shared with TRBD1. The CDR3 totals 12 residues. Germline V gene data show CDR1 as KGHSH and CDR2 as LQKENI. V gave up 4 bases and J gave up 7 bases; unmatched junction bases: 3.

This clone was recorded once. The chain is built from TRBV27 and TRBJ2-1; 7 nucleotides line up with TRBD1. Per the germline V gene, CDR1 is MNHEY and CDR2 is SMNVEV (reference sequence). CDR3 length equals 17 residues. V shed 6 bases, J shed 0 bases, and the junction held 11 bases outside the gene matches. The CDR3 is CASRPPDRATSYNEQFF. In DNA form, the CDR3 reads TGTGCCAGCAGACCACCAGACAGGGCAACCTCCTACAATGAGCAGTTCTTC.

The chain employs TRBV7-8 and TRBJ2-1; TRBD1 might be the D (5 bases). With 5 bases removed from V and 8 bases from J, the gap between germline ends came to 16 bases. The CDR3 is 14 residues long. CDR1 and CDR2 from the germline V gene are SGHVS and FQNEAQ. For the CDR3, the DNA is TGTGCCAGCAGCCTGAGAAGGGGTATGGATGAGCAGTTCTTC. Translation: CASSLRRGMDEQFF.

The chain is built from TRBV27 and TRBJ2-2; maybe TRBD1 (5 bases). This CDR3 contains 15 residues. Trimming pared 3 bases from V and 3 bases from J, leaving 11 bases between. Germline CDR1 and CDR2: MNHEY and SMNVEV (reference sequence). The CDR3 loop reads CASSFRVQDTGELFF. CDR3 DNA: TGTGCCAGCAGTTTCCGGGTACAGGACACCGGGGAGCTGTTTTTT.

The chain carries TRBV19 and TRBJ2-7, with unresolved D. V lost 4 bases and J 4 bases, leaving 5 bases between the germline ends. This CDR3 comprises 11 residues. CDR1 is LNHDA and CDR2 is SQIVND in the germline V gene (reference sequence). CDR3 loop: CASSNQYEQYF. The DNA for the CDR3 is TGTGCCAGTAGTAACCAGTACGAGCAGTACTTC.

V gene TRBV6-5 combines with J gene TRBJ2-5, with 7 bases matching TRBD2. The CDR3 totals 15 residues. Looked up from germline, CDR1 is MNHEY and CDR2 is SVGAGI. V shed 4 bases and J 4 bases; nucleotides not matched to a gene: 9. The CDR3 nucleotides are TGTGCCAGCAGTTCGTCGGGCGGGAGCCCAGAGACCCAGTACTTC. Its translation is CASSSSGGSPETQYF.

The CDR3 bases are TGTGCCAGCAGCCAACCGGCGGGAGGGAACACCGGGGAGCTGTTTTTT. It translates to CASSQPAGGNTGELFF. V usage is TRBV3-1 (or the pseudogene TRBV3-2) and J usage is TRBJ2-2; TRBD2 matches at 8 bases. Germline V gene lookup returns CDR1 LGHDT and CDR2 YNNKEL (reference sequence). Germline trimming cut 2 bases from V and 1 base from J; bases unmatched to any gene: 3. CDR3 length equals 16 residues.

This chain uses TRBV6-2 or TRBV6-3 with TRBJ2-7; D is uncertain. Trimming removed 5 bases at V and 3 bases at J, with 2 bases between. This CDR3 contains 10 residues. The germline gives CDR1 MNHEY, CDR2 SVGEGT. Here the CDR3 DNA reads TGTGCCAGCAGTGACTACGAGCAGTACTTC. Translation: CASSDYEQYF.

The table lists this clone with a count of one. The genes are TRBV7-9 and TRBJ2-3, with 10 bases lining up with TRBD2. This CDR3 has 16 residues. V lost 5 bases to trimming and J lost 0 bases; unmatched junction nucleotides: 5. The germline gives CDR1 SEHNR, CDR2 FQNEAQ (reference sequence). Written as DNA, the CDR3 is TGTGCCAGCAGCCTTAAACTAGCGGGGAGCACAGATACGCAGTATTTT. Translated, it gives CASSLKLAGSTDTQYF.

This chain uses TRBV6-5 with TRBJ1-1; no clear D gene. The CDR3 has 14 residues. The V gene's germline CDR1 is MNHEY and CDR2 SVGAGI. The ends were cut back, 0 bases at V and 3 bases at J, with 8 bases in the middle. This CDR3 reads CASSYSIDYTEAFF. In nucleotides, the CDR3 is TGTGCCAGCAGTTACTCGATAGACTACACTGAAGCTTTCTTT.

The V and J genes are TRBV18 and TRBJ2-7; a possible D gene is TRBD1 (6 bases). Trimming left V 3 bases short and J 3 bases short, with 15 bases between. The CDR3 is 15 residues long. The V gene's germline CDR1 is KGHSH and CDR2 LQKENI. The CDR3 DNA sequence: TGTGCCAGCTCACCCAACAGGGTTACGGGCTACGAGCAGTACTTC. It yields the protein CASSPNRVTGYEQYF.

The chain uses TRBV27 and TRBJ1-6; 7 bases fit TRBD1. This CDR3 region has 15 residues. V gave up 3 bases and J gave up 6 bases; unmatched junction bases: 5. Germline V gene data show CDR1 as MNHEY and CDR2 as SMNVEV (reference sequence). CDR3: CASSFHDRVNSPLHF. The CDR3 region has the DNA TGTGCCAGCAGTTTCCATGACAGGGTTAATTCACCCCTCCACTTT.

The chain links TRBV7-6 to TRBJ1-1; D might be TRBD1 (5 bases). Germline CDR1 SGHVS, CDR2 FNYEAQ. Trimming stripped 6 bases from V and 4 bases from J, with 12 bases between. This CDR3 contains 13 residues. CDR3 in amino acids: CASRGTAGTEAFF. In DNA form, the CDR3 reads TGTGCCAGCAGAGGGACGGCGGGCACTGAAGCTTTCTTT.

This chain links TRBV5-1 with TRBJ1-3; D perhaps matches TRBD1 (5 bases). Germline CDR1 and CDR2: SGHRS and YFSETQ. Trimming removed 0 bases at V and 4 bases at J, with 11 bases between. This CDR3 has 15 residues. The CDR3 coding sequence is TGCGCCAGCAGCTTGGAGGGGCAGGGAGGAAACACCATATATTTT. This gives the protein CASSLEGQGGNTIYF.